The table lists the clone carrying this T cell receptor beta chain with many counts. Its antigen is currently unknown. The sample is drawn from a study of neurological immune-mediated disorders. Regarding the study as a whole: In HTLV-1-associated myelopathy, TCR clonal expansion was greatest, whereas multiple sclerosis had the least, falling below healthy controls.

The authors produced cDNA by 5'RACE using 10-nucleotide random UMIs. In each sequencing run, over 160 million TCR-beta sequences were generated from 15-18 subjects. One entry per CDR3 protein results from TCRdb running MiXCR on the 5' RACE reads. The table shows roughly 48,000 distinct CDR3 sequences, with roughly 13% occurring only once. Per the germline V gene, CDR1 is MNHEY and CDR2 is SVGEGT. Trimming pared 2 bases from V and 4 bases from J, leaving 11 bases between. The CDR3 loop spans 14 amino acids. Time point reported: longitudinal time-point 3. The chain recombines TRBV6-2 or TRBV6-3 with TRBJ1-1; D remains unclear. The sequence was obtained from a male donor with HTLV-1-associated myelopathy (HAM/TSP). Material: PBMCs. Here the CDR3 DNA reads TGTGCCAGCAGTTACCTCGGCGTTTTCACTGAAGCTTTCTTT. Encoded protein: CASSYLGVFTEAFF.